These T cell receptor beta chains were read from a single sample in a study of regulatory T cells in long-lasting Graves disease. TCRdb passed the multiplex PCR reads through MiXCR, listing each CDR3 protein once. This sample carries 560,000 or so distinct CDR3 sequences, about 16% of them seen once, and the ten largest clones take about 12%. In addition, the sample was reused for a study of T cells in Graves' hyperthyroidism and ophthalmopathy.

Sequenced here: peripheral blood mononuclear cells (PBMCs), sampled at new diagnosis, from a patient treated with antithyroid drugs. These receptors were taken from a man aged 18 to 30 with Graves disease. CDR3s leave out the opening cysteine and the closing phenylalanine or tryptophan. Each record gives: V gene, CDR3 protein.

V gene: TRBV11-2; CDR3 protein: ASSRSREKLF
V gene: TRBV9; CDR3 protein: ASSPQGAGDEKLF
V gene: TRBV10-2; CDR3 protein: ASSDFSKHGTDTQY
V gene: TRBV12-3/TRBV12-4; CDR3 protein: ASSLRAGEGETQY
V gene: TRBV3-1; CDR3 protein: ASSQERDGEQY
V gene: TRBV6-5; CDR3 protein: ASSYLAGGLETQY
V gene: TRBV7-9; CDR3 protein: ASTSSEGLNTEAF
V gene: TRBV2; CDR3 protein: AWSEGRSYEQY
V gene: TRBV7-9; CDR3 protein: ASGLPQRENEKLF
V gene: TRBV6-2/TRBV6-3; CDR3 protein: ASMRDTTYEQY
V gene: TRBV27; CDR3 protein: ASSPRNRPQH
V gene: TRBV12-3/TRBV12-4; CDR3 protein: ASSFPPGTGVHEQY
V gene: TRBV19; CDR3 protein: ASSIGGYSNQPQH
V gene: TRBV19; CDR3 protein: ASSDTAFYEQY
V gene: TRBV6-2/TRBV6-3; CDR3 protein: ASSSGTSTGELF
V gene: TRBV7-9; CDR3 protein: ASNPAGLAGGPYNEQF
V gene: TRBV30; CDR3 protein: ACQPPVGFGTEAF
V gene: TRBV5-6; CDR3 protein: ASSVGTSLEQF
V gene: TRBV29-1; CDR3 protein: SARVVGYEQY
V gene: TRBV12-3/TRBV12-4; CDR3 protein: ASSSKGSLNTEAF
V gene: TRBV20-1; CDR3 protein: SVISGSTGELF
V gene: TRBV28; CDR3 protein: ASRGTAPGGYT
V gene: TRBV7-9; CDR3 protein: ASSLAGGPNYGYT
V gene: TRBV20-1; CDR3 protein: SALQGFSETQY
V gene: TRBV6-2/TRBV6-3; CDR3 protein: ASSYSGAGRSPLH
V gene: TRBV19; CDR3 protein: ASSTPSGTNEQF
V gene: TRBV25-1; CDR3 protein: ASSESGVATEAF
V gene: TRBV18; CDR3 protein: ASSYRGPNTGELF
V gene: TRBV7-9; CDR3 protein: ASSLGLLSAGGNTGELF
V gene: TRBV19; CDR3 protein: ASSIEYRSNQPQH
V gene: TRBV12-3/TRBV12-4; CDR3 protein: ASSFPGGVNYGYT
V gene: TRBV30; CDR3 protein: AWSVQGGNIQY
V gene: TRBV7-9; CDR3 protein: ASSSPPRRRLNTEAF
V gene: TRBV20-1; CDR3 protein: SATRTVHNSPFH
V gene: TRBV25-1; CDR3 protein: ARRDREDTGELF
V gene: TRBV15; CDR3 protein: ATSRSRDSGGHEQF
V gene: TRBV28; CDR3 protein: ASSSRQAYEQY
V gene: TRBV2; CDR3 protein: ASSGLEGTGELF
V gene: TRBV4-2; CDR3 protein: ASSQVGQTLNTEAF
V gene: TRBV10-3; CDR3 protein: AIKGSLDSYEQY
V gene: TRBV24-1; CDR3 protein: ATSGRGQNLMNTEAF
V gene: TRBV3-1; CDR3 protein: ASSQDRRPNEQF
V gene: TRBV6-1; CDR3 protein: ASSELGRGNQPQH
V gene: TRBV18; CDR3 protein: ASSPPNEFVWY
V gene: TRBV6-1; CDR3 protein: ASSEVGGLNTEAF
V gene: TRBV13; CDR3 protein: ASNLPGYGYT
V gene: TRBV5-1; CDR3 protein: ASSLAGLPSYEQY
V gene: TRBV20-1; CDR3 protein: SARQVPGVNTEAF